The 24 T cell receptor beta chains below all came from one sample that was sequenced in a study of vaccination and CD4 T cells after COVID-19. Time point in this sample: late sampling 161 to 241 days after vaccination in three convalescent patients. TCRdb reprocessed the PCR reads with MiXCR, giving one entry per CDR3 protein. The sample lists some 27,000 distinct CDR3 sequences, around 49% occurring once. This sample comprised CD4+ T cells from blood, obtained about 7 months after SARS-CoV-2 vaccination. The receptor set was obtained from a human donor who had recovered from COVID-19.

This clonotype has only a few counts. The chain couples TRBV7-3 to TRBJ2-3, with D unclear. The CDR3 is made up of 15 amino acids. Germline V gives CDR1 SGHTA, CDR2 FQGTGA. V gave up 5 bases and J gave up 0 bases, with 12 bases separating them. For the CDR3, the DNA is TGTGCCAGCAGCCATAACCTAGGGAGCACAGATACGCAGTATTTT. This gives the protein CASSHNLGSTDTQYF.

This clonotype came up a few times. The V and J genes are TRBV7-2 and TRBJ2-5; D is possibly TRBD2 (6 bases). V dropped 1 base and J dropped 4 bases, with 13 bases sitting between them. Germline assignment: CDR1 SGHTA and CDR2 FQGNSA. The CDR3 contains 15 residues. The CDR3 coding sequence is TGTGCCAGCAGCTTAGGGGGGACTCCCGGAGAGACCCAGTACTTC. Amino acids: CASSLGGTPGETQYF.

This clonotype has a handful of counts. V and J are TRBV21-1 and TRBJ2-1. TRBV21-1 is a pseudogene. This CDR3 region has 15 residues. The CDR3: CASSKVRRPYNEQFF. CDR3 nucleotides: TGTGCCAGCAGCAAAGTTCGGAGACCATACAATGAGCAGTTCTTC.

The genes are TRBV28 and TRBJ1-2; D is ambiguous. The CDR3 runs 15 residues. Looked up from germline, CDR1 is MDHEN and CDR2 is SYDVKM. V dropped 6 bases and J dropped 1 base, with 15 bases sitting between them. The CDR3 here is CASSPLGVINYGYTF. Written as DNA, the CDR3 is TGTGCCAGCAGCCCCCTTGGGGTTATTAACTATGGCTACACCTTC.

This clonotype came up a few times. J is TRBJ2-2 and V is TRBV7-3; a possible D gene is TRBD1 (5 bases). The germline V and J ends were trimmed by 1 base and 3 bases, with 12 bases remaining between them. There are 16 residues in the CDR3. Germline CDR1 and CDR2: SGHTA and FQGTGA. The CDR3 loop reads CASSLMGQADTGELFF. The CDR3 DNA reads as TGTGCCAGCAGCTTAATGGGGCAGGCCGACACCGGGGAGCTGTTTTTT.

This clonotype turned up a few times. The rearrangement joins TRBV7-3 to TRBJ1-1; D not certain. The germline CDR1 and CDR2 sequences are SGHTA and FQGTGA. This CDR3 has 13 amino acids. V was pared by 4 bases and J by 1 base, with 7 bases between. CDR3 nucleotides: TGTGCCAGCAGCTCGGGCGGGAACACTGAAGCTTTCTTT. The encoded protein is CASSSGGNTEAFF.

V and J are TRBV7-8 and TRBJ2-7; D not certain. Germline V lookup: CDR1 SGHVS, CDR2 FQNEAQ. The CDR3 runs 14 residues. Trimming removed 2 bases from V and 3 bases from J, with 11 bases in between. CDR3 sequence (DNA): TGTGCCAGCAGCTTATCTCCTCGACTCTACGAGCAGTACTTC. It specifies CASSLSPRLYEQYF.

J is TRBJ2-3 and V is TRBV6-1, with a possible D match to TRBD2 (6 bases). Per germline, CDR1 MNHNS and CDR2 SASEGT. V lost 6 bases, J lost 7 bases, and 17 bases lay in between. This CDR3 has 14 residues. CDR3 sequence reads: CASSRTVLANTQYF. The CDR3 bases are TGTGCCAGCAGCCGAACCGTACTAGCAAATACGCAGTATTTT.

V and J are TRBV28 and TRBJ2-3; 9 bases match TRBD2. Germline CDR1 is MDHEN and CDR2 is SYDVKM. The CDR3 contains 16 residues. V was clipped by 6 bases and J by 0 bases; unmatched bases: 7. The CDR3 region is CASSDPTSGSTDTQYF. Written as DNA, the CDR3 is TGTGCCAGCAGCGACCCGACTAGCGGTAGCACAGATACGCAGTATTTT. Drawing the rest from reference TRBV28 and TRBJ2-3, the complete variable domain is DVKVTQSSRYLVKRTGEKVFLECVQDMDHENMFWYRQDPGLGLRLIYFSYDVKMKEKGDIPEGYSVSREKKERFSLILESASTNQTSMYLCASSDPTSGSTDTQYFGPGTRLTVL.

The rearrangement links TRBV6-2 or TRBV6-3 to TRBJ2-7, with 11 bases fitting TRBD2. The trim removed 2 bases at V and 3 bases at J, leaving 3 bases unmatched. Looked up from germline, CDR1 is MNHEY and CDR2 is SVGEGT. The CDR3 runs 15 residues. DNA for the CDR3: TGTGCCAGCAGTTACGTAGCGGGAGGGCTCTACGAGCAGTACTTC. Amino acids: CASSYVAGGLYEQYF.

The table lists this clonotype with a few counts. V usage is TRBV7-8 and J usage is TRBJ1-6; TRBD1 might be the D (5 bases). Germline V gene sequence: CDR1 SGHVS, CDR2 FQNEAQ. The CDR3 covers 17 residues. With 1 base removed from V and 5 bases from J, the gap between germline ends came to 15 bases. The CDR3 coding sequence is TGTGCCAGCAGCTTAGTGAGGAGAGGGGCGAATAATTCACCCCTCCACTTT. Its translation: CASSLVRRGANNSPLHF.

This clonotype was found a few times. The CDR3 nucleotides read TGCAGTGCTAGAGATGGGGGGCTGGAGAATCAGCCCCAGCATTTT. Protein: CSARDGGLENQPQHF. This chain links TRBV20-1 with TRBJ1-5; D may be TRBD1 (6 bases). V lost 0 bases to trimming and J lost 4 bases, with 13 bases between them. There are 15 residues in the CDR3. Per germline, CDR1 DFQATT and CDR2 SNEGSKA (reference sequence).

In DNA form, the CDR3 reads TGCAGTGCTAGAGAGCGGGGGTCTGGAAACACCATATATTTT. Translation: CSARERGSGNTIYF. This chain links TRBV20-1 with TRBJ1-3; D is possibly TRBD1 (5 bases). V lost 0 bases and J lost 1, with 7 bases in between. Germline V lookup: CDR1 DFQATT, CDR2 SNEGSKA (reference sequence). The CDR3 runs 14 residues.

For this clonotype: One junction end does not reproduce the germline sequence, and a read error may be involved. CDR3 loop: CANSLLQGDDQPQHF. The CDR3 DNA is TGTGCCAACAGTTTATTACAGGGAGATGATCAGCCCCAGCATTTT. The V and J genes are TRBV28 and TRBJ1-5; a weak D match, TRBD1 (6 bases). This CDR3 has 15 residues. CDR1 is MDHEN and CDR2 is SYDVKM in the germline V gene. The entire variable domain, with the rest obtained from reference TRBV28 and TRBJ1-5, is as follows: DVKVTQSSRYLVKRTGEKVFLECVQDMDHENMFWYRQDPGLGLRLIYFSYDVKMKEKGDIPEGYSVSREKKERFSLILESASTNQTSMYLCANSLLQGDDQPQHFGDGTRLSIL.

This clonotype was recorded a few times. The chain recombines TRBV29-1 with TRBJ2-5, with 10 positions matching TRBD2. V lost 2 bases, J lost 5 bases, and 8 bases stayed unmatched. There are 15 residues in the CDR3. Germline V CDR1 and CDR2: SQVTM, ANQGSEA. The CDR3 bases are TGCAGCGTTGAAAGTTTCCCTAGCGGGAGTGAGACCCAGTACTTC. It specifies CSVESFPSGSETQYF.

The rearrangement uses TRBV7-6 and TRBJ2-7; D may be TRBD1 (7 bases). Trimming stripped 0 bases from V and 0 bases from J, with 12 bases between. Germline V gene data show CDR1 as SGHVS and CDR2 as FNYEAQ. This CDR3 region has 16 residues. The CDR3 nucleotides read TGTGCCAGCAGCTTAGCCCGACAGGGAGGCTCCTACGAGCAGTACTTC. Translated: CASSLARQGGSYEQYF.

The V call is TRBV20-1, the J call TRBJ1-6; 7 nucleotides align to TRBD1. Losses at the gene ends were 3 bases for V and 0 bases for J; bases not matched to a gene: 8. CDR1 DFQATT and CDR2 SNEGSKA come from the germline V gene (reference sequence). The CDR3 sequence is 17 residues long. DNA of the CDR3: TGCAGTGCTAGGGGGACAGACGATAGCTCCTATAATTCACCCCTCCACTTT. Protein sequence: CSARGTDDSSYNSPLHF.

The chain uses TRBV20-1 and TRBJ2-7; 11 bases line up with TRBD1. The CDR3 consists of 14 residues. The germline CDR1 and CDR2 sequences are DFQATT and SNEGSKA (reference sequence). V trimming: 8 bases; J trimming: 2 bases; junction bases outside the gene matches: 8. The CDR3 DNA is TGCAGTCCGTCACCGGGACAGGGGGCCTACGAGCAGTACTTC. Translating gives CSPSPGQGAYEQYF.

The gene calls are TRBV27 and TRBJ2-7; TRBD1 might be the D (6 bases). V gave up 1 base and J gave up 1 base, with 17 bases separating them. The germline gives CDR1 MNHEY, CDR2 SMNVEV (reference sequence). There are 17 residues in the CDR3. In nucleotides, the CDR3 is TGTGCCAGCAGTTTATACCCGAGGGACAAAAGTTCCTACGAGCAGTACTTC. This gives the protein CASSLYPRDKSSYEQYF.

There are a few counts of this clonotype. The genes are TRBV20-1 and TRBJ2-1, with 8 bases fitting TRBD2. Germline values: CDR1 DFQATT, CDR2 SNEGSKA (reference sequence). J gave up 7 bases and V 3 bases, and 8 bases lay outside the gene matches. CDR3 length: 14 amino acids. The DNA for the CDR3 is TGCAGTGCTAGTCACGCGGGAGGTAGGAATGAGCAGTTCTTC. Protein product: CSASHAGGRNEQFF.

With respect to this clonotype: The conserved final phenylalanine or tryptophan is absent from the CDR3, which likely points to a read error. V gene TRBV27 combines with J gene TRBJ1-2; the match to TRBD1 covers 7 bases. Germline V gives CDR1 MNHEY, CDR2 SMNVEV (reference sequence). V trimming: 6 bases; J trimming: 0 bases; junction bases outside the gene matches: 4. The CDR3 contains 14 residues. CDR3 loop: CASSPDRTNYGYTL. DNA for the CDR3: TGTGCCAGCAGCCCGGACAGGACTAACTATGGCTACACCCTC.

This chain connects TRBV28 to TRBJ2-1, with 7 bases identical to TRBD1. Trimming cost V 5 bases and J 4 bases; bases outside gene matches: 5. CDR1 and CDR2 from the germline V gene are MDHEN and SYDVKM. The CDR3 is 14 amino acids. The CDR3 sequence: CASSGDRWYNEQFF. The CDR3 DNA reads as TGTGCCAGCAGTGGGGACAGATGGTACAATGAGCAGTTCTTC.

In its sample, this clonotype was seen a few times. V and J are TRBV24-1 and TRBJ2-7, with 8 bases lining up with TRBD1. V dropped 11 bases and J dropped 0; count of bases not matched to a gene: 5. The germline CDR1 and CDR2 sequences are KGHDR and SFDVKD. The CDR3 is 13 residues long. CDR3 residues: CAIRDRSSYEQYF. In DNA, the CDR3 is TGTGCCATCCGGGACAGGAGCTCCTACGAGCAGTACTTC.

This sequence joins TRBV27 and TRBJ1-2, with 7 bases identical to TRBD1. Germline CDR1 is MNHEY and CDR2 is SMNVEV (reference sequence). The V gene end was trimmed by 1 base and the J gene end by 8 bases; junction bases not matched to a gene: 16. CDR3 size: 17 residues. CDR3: CASSLYGRGQSLKGYTF. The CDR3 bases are TGTGCCAGCAGTTTATATGGTAGGGGACAGTCTTTGAAGGGCTACACCTTC.